Listed below are T cell receptor beta chains from one sample, sequenced in a study of CD8+ T cells in alopecia areata. Libraries were prepared by immunoSEQ multiplex PCR; TCRdb keeps only in-frame clonotypes and omits some of them. The sample includes around 190,000 clones, 60% seen only once; the top ten take approximately 0.69%. The material was CD4+ T cells sorted from blood, obtained at week 4, from a patient treated with tofacitinib. Receptors were obtained from a human donor with alopecia areata. The CDR3 runs from the conserved cysteine through the conserved F or W. A D gene is named only where the DNA matches it firmly. Where a row states a size, it is once, few, many or the class of an expanded clone; other rows omit it.

-	TRBV7-6	TRBD2	TRBJ2-2	CASSLGLAGGSAGELFF	TGTGCCAGCAGCTTAGGACTAGCGGGAGGGAGTGCCGGGGAGCTGTTTTTT
few	TRBV28	TRBD2	TRBJ2-7	CASSFSGRALYEQYF	TGTGCCAGCAGCTTTAGCGGGAGGGCTCTTTACGAGCAGTACTTC
-	TRBV28	-	TRBJ2-5	CASSLRAGVTQYF	TGTGCCAGCAGTTTAAGGGCCGGGGTGACCCAGTACTTC
-	TRBV7-9	-	TRBJ1-1	CASTLDGPAGTEAFF	TGTGCCAGCACCCTGGATGGCCCAGCGGGCACTGAAGCTTTCTTT
-	TRBV30	-	TRBJ1-5	CAWSLSGDQPQHF	TGTGCCTGGAGTTTGAGCGGAGATCAGCCCCAGCATTTT
-	TRBV10-3	TRBD1	TRBJ2-3	CAISESDRGARDTQYF	TGTGCCATCAGTGAGTCAGACAGGGGGGCCAGAGATACGCAGTATTTT
-	TRBV29-1	TRBD1	TRBJ1-1	CSVTGQGGNTEAFF	TGCAGCGTTACTGGACAGGGGGGCAACACTGAAGCTTTCTTT
few	TRBV2	TRBD1	TRBJ1-5	CASRTGAPGQPQHF	TGTGCCAGCAGGACAGGGGCCCCCGGTCAGCCCCAGCATTTT
few	TRBV30	TRBD2	TRBJ2-3	CAWLAGRWDTQYF	TGTGCCTGGTTAGCGGGACGCTGGGATACGCAGTATTTT
-	TRBV30	-	TRBJ1-1	CAWRLGDTEAFF	TGTGCCTGGAGATTGGGGGACACTGAAGCTTTCTTT
few	TRBV7-3	TRBD2	TRBJ2-1	CASSSGLGGGEQFF	TGTGCCAGCAGCTCGGGACTAGGAGGGGGTGAGCAGTTCTTC
-	TRBV29-1	-	TRBJ2-7	CSVEGVPSYEQYF	TGCAGCGTTGAAGGGGTCCCCTCCTACGAGCAGTACTTC
-	TRBV29-1	-	TRBJ1-1	CSAGAGSTEAFF	TGCAGCGCGGGGGCGGGGAGCACTGAAGCTTTCTTT
-	TRBV27	TRBD2	TRBJ2-3	CASSSWGGSTDTQYF	TGTGCCAGCAGTTCCTGGGGGGGTAGCACAGATACGCAGTATTTT
once	TRBV7-3	-	TRBJ1-2	CASSSSGPFRNTF	TGTGCCAGCAGCTCCTCAGGGCCGTTCCGGAACACCTTC
-	TRBV2	-	TRBJ2-7	CASSERQYEQYF	TGTGCCAGCAGTGAACGCCAATATGAGCAGTACTTC
few	TRBV23-1	-	TRBJ1-5	CASSHQLSSNQPQHF	TGCGCCAGCAGCCACCAGCTTTCGAGCAATCAGCCCCAGCATTTT
-	TRBV5-4	-	TRBJ1-1	CASSLELPPNTEAFF	TGTGCCAGCAGCTTGGAATTACCCCCAAACACTGAAGCTTTCTTT
-	TRBV29-1	-	TRBJ2-7	CSVGHRVAPLEQYF	TGCAGCGTTGGACACCGGGTCGCGCCTCTGGAGCAGTACTTC
-	TRBV29-1	-	TRBJ2-7	CSVVGSGSSYEQYF	TGCAGCGTTGTTGGTTCAGGGAGCTCCTACGAGCAGTACTTC
few	TRBV5-1	TRBD1	TRBJ2-6	CASSPGQGASGANVLTF	TGCGCCAGCAGCCCGGGACAGGGGGCGTCTGGGGCCAACGTCCTGACTTTC
few	TRBV29-1	TRBD2	TRBJ2-7	CSGGGLAPYEQYF	TGCAGCGGAGGGGGACTAGCACCCTACGAGCAGTACTTC
few	TRBV9	-	TRBJ2-4	CASSVETGGAGAKNIQYF	TGTGCCAGCAGCGTAGAAACAGGGGGGGCTGGAGCCAAAAACATTCAGTACTTC
-	TRBV4-1	TRBD1	TRBJ1-1	CASSQEPLTGEAFF	TGCGCCAGCAGCCAAGAACCCCTGACAGGGGAGGCTTTCTTT
-	TRBV27	TRBD2	TRBJ2-1	CASTVSGRSGEQFF	TGTGCCAGCACAGTTAGCGGGAGGAGTGGTGAGCAGTTCTTC
-	TRBV28	-	TRBJ2-1	CASSRPGLTRNEQFF	TGTGCCAGCAGTAGACCGGGACTGACGCGCAATGAGCAGTTCTTC
few	TRBV4-1	TRBD2	TRBJ2-3	CASSQDVAGGFEDTQYF	TGCGCCAGCAGCCAAGATGTAGCGGGAGGCTTCGAAGATACGCAGTATTTT
once	TRBV10-3	-	TRBJ2-2	CAISEAGSHTGELFF	TGTGCCATCAGTGAGGCCGGGTCTCACACCGGGGAGCTGTTTTTT
once	TRBV7-6	-	TRBJ2-1	CASSLPGKNEQFF	TGTGCCAGCAGCTTACCCGGGAAAAATGAGCAGTTCTTC
-	TRBV30	-	TRBJ1-1	CAWSWGNTEAFF	TGTGCCTGGTCCTGGGGGAACACTGAAGCTTTCTTT
few	TRBV4-1	-	TRBJ1-2	CASSLQHPGTNYGYTF	TGCGCCAGCAGCCTCCAACATCCGGGGACTAACTATGGCTACACCTTC
-	TRBV30	-	TRBJ1-1	CAWSPGEAFF	TGTGCCTGGAGTCCCGGTGAAGCTTTCTTT
-	TRBV23-1	TRBD2	TRBJ2-3	CAFLTGTSGRAAGDTQYF	TGCGCCTTCCTAACCGGGACTAGCGGGAGGGCCGCGGGAGATACGCAGTATTTT
few	TRBV5-4	TRBD2	TRBJ2-7	CASSSLGLSSYEQYF	TGTGCCAGCAGCTCATTGGGACTATCCTCCTACGAGCAGTACTTC
few	TRBV19	-	TRBJ2-5	CASSSGDQETQYF	TGTGCCAGTAGTAGTGGAGACCAAGAGACCCAGTACTTC
-	TRBV29-1	-	TRBJ1-3	CSVRDGAGNTIYF	TGCAGCGTTCGGGACGGTGCTGGAAACACCATATATTTT
-	TRBV4-2	-	TRBJ1-2	CASSQEGGVGGSHGYTF	TGTGCCAGCAGCCAAGAAGGTGGAGTAGGGGGGAGCCATGGCTACACCTTC
-	TRBV7-3	TRBD2	TRBJ2-5	CASSQQAGSGETQYF	TGTGCCAGCAGCCAACAAGCGGGATCGGGGGAGACCCAGTACTTC
-	TRBV23-1	-	TRBJ2-3	CASSQSWYGNTDTQYF	TGCGCCAGCAGTCAATCTTGGTACGGGAACACAGATACGCAGTATTTT
few	TRBV28	TRBD2	TRBJ2-1	CASSFRGMSGSRGEQFF	TGTGCCAGCAGTTTTCGGGGAATGAGCGGGAGCAGGGGTGAGCAGTTCTTC
once	TRBV29-1	-	TRBJ1-5	CSVSQGITQPQHF	TGCAGCGTTTCACAGGGCATCACGCAGCCCCAGCATTTT
few	TRBV29-1	-	TRBJ2-5	CSVDKTGGETQYF	TGCAGCGTTGATAAAACAGGCGGGGAGACCCAGTACTTC
-	TRBV25-1	-	TRBJ1-2	CASSGAVTF	TGTGCCAGCAGTGGCGCCGTCACCTTC
-	TRBV7-2	-	TRBJ2-3	CASSLAGGSTDTQYF	TGTGCCAGCAGCTTAGCGGGCGGGAGCACAGATACGCAGTATTTT
once	TRBV20-1	TRBD2	TRBJ2-7	CSARTSGQYF	TGCAGTGCTCGGACTAGCGGGCAGTACTTC